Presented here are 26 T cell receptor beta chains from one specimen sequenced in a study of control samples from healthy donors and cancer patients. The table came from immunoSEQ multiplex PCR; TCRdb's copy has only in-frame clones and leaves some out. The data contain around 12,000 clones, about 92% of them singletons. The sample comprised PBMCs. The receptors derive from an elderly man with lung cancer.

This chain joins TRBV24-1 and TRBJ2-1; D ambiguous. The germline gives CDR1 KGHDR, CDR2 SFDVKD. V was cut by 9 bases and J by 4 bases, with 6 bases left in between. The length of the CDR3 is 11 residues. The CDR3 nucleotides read TGTGCCACCGGGCAGTACAATGAGCAGTTCTTC. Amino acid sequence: CATGQYNEQFF.

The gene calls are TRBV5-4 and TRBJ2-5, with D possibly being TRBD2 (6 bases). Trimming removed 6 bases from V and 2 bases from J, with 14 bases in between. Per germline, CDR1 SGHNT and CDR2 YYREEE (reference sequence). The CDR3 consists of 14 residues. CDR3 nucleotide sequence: TGTGCCAGCACTCGCGCGGGGCTACAAGAGACCCAGTACTTC. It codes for CASTRAGLQETQYF. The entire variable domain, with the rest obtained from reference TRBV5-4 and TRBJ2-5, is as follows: ETGVTQSPTHLIKTRGQQVTLRCSSQSGHNTVSWYQQALGQGPQFIFQYYREEENGRGNFPPRFSGLQFPNYSSELNVNALELDDSALYLCASTRAGLQETQYFGPGTRLLVL.

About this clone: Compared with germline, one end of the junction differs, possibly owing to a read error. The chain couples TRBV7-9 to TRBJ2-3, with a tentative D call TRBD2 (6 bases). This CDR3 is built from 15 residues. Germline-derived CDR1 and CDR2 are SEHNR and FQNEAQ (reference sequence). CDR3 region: CASRLVLLAWDTQYF. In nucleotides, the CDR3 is TGTGCCAGCAGATTAGTACTCCTAGCGTGGGATACGCAGTATTTT.

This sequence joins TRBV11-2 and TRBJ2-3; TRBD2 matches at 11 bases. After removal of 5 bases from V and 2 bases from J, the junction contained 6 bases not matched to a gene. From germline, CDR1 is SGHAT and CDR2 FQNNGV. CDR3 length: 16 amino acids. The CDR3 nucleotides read TGTGCCAGCAGCCGTGGGACTAGCGGATTCACAGATACGCAGTATTTT. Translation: CASSRGTSGFTDTQYF.

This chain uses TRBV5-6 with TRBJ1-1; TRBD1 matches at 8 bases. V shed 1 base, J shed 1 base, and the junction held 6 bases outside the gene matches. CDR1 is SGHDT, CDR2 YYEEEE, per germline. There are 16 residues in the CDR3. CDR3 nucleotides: TGTGCCAGCAGCTTGCACAGGGGGTCAGAGAACACTGAAGCTTTCTTT. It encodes CASSLHRGSENTEAFF. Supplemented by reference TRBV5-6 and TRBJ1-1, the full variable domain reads DAGVTQSPTHLIKTRGQQVTLRCSPKSGHDTVSWYQQALGQGPQFIFQYYEEEERQRGNFPDRFSGHQFPNYSSELNVNALLLGDSALYLCASSLHRGSENTEAFFGQGTRLTVV.

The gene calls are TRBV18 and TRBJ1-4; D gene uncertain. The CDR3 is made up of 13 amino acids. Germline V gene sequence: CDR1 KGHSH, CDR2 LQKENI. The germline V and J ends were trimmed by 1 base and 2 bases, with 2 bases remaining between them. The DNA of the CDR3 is TGTGCCAGCTCACCACGCACTAATGAAAAACTGTTTTTT. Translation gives CASSPRTNEKLFF. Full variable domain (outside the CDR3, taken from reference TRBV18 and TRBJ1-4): NAGVMQNPRHLVRRRGQEARLRCSPMKGHSHVYWYRQLPEEGLKFMVYLQKENIIDESGMPKERFSAEFPKEGPSILRIQQVVRGDSAAYFCASSPRTNEKLFFGSGTQLSVL.

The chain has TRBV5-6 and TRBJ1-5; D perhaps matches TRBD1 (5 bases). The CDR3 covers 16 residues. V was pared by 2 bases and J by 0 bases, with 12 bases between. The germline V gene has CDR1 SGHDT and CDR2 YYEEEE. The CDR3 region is CASSFSTGYSNQPQHF. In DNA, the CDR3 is TGTGCCAGCAGCTTTAGTACAGGCTATAGCAATCAGCCCCAGCATTTT.

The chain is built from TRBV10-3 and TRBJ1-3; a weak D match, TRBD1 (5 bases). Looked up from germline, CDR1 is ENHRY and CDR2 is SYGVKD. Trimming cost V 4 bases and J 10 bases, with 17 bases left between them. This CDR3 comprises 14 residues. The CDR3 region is CAISARDGGTTIYF. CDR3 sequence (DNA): TGTGCCATCAGTGCCCGGGACGGGGGGACGACCATATATTTT.

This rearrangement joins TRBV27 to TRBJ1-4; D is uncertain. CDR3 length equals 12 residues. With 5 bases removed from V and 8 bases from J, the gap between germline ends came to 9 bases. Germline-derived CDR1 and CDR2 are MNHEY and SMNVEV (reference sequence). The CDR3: CASSPPGEKLFF. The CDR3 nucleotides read TGTGCCAGCAGTCCCCCGGGCGAAAAACTGTTTTTT.

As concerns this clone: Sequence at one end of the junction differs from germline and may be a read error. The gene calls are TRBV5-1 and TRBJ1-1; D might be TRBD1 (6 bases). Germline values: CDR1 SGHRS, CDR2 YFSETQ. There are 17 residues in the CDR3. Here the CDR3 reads CARSLGAGGRLNTEAFF. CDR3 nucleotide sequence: TGCGCCCGCAGCTTGGGCGCGGGGGGGCGCTTGAACACTGAAGCTTTCTTT.

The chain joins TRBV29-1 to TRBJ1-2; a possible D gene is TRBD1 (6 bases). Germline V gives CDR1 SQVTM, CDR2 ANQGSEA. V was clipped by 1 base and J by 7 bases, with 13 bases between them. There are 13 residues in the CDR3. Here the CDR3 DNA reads TGCAGCGTTGAAGCTACAGGGTTCTCTGGCTACACCTTC. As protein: CSVEATGFSGYTF.

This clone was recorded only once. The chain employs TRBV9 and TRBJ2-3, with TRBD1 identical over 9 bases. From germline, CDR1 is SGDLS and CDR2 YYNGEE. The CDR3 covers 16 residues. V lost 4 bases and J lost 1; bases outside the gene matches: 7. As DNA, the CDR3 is TGTGCCAGCAGCTTCCCGCGGGACAGGGGCACAGATACGCAGTATTTT. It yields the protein CASSFPRDRGTDTQYF. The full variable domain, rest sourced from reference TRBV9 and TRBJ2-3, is DSGVTQTPKHLITATGQRVTLRCSPRSGDLSVYWYQQSLDQGLQFLIQYYNGEERAKGNILERFSAQQFPDLHSELNLSSLELGDSALYFCASSFPRDRGTDTQYFGPGTRLTVL.

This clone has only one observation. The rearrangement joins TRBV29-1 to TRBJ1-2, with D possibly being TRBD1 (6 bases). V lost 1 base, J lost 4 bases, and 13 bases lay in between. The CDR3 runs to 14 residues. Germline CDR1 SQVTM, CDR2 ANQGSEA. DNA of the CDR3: TGCAGCGTTGAAGCCGGGGGACACACCTATGGCTACACCTTC. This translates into CSVEAGGHTYGYTF. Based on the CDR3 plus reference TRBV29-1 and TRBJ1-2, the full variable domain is SAVISQKPSRDICQRGTSLTIQCQVDSQVTMMFWYRQQPGQSLTLIATANQGSEATYESGFVIDKFPISRPNLTFSTLTVSNMSPEDSSIYLCSVEAGGHTYGYTFGSGTRLTVV.

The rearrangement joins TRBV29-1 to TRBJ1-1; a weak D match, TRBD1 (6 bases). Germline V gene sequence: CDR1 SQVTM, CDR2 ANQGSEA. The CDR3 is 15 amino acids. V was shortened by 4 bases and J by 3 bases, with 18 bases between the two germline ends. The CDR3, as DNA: TGCAGCGTTGCCCGGATTGGGGGGCAGGACACTGAAGCTTTCTTT. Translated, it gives CSVARIGGQDTEAFF.

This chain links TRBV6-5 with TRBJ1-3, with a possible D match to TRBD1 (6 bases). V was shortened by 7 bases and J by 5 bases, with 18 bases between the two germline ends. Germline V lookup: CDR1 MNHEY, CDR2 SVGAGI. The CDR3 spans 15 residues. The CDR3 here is CASTRGLGGRNTIYF. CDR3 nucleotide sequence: TGTGCCAGCACACGGGGCCTAGGGGGGAGAAACACCATATATTTT.

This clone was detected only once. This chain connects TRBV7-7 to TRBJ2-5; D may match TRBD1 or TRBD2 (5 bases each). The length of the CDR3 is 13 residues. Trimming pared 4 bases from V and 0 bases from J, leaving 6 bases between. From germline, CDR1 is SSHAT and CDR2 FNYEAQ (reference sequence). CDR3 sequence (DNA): TGTGCCAGCAGCTCGGGACACCAAGAGACCCAGTACTTC. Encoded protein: CASSSGHQETQYF.

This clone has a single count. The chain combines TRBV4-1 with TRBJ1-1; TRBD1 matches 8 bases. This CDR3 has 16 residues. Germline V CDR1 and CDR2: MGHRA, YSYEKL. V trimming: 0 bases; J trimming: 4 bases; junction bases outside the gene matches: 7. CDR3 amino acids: CASSQDSRTGSTEAFF. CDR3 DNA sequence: TGCGCCAGCAGCCAAGATTCTAGGACAGGGAGCACTGAAGCTTTCTTT.

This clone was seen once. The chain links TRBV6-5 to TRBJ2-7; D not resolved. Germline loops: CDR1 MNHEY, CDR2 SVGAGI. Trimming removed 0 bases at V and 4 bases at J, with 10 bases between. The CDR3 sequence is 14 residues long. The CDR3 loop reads CASSYSAGVYEQYF. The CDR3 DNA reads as TGTGCCAGCAGTTACTCGGCAGGAGTTTACGAGCAGTACTTC.

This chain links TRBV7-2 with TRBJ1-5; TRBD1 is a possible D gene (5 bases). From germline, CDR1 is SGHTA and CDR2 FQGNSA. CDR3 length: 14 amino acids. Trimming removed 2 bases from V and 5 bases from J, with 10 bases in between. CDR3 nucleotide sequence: TGTGCCAGCAGCTTATGGGGGGTTCATCAGCCCCAGCATTTT. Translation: CASSLWGVHQPQHF.

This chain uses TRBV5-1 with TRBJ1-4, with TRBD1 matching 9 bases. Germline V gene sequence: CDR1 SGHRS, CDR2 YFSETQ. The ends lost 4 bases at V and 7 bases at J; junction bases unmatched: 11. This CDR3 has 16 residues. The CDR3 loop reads CASSRSPGQGGEKLFF. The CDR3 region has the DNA TGCGCCAGCAGCAGGAGCCCGGGACAGGGCGGTGAAAAACTGTTTTTT.

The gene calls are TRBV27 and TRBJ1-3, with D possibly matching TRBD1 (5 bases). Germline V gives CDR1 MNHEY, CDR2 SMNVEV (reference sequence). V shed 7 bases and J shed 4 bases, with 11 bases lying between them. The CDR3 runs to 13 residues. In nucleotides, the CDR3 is TGTGCCAGCACAGGGCGGGGAGGAAACACCATATATTTT. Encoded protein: CASTGRGGNTIYF.

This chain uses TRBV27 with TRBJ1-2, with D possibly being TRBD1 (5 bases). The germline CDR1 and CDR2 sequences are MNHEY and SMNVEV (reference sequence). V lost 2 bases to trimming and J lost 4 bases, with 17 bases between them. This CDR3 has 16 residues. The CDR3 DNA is TGTGCCAGCAGTTTAAAAGGTGCCAGGGTTCTCTATGGCTACACCTTC. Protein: CASSLKGARVLYGYTF.

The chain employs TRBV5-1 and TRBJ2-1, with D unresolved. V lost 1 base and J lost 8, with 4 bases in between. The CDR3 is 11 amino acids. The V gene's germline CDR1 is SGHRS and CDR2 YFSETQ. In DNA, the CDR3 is TGCGCCAGCAGCTTGAGCGATGAGCAGTTCTTC. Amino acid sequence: CASSLSDEQFF. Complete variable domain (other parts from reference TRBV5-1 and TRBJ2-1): KAGVTQTPRYLIKTRGQQVTLSCSPISGHRSVSWYQQTPGQGLQFLFEYFSETQRNKGNFPGRFSGRQFSNSRSEMNVSTLELGDSALYLCASSLSDEQFFGPGTRLTVL.

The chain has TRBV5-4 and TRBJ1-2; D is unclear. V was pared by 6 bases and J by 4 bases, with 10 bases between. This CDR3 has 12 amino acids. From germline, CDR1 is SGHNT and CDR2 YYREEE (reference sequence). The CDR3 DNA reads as TGTGCCAGCACCACAGAGAGCTATGGCTACACCTTC. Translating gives CASTTESYGYTF.

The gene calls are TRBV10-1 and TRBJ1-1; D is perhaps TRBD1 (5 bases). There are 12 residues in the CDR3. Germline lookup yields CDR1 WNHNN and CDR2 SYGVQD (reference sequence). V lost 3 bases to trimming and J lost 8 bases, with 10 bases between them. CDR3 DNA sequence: TGCGCCAGCAGTGATTCGGGGCGAGAAGCTTTCTTT. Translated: CASSDSGREAFF.

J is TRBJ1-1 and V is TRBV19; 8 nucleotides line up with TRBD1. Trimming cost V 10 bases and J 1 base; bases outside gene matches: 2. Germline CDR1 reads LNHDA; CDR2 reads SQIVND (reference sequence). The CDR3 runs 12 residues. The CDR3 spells CATRGQNTEAFF. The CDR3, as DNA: TGTGCCACCAGGGGGCAGAACACTGAAGCTTTCTTT. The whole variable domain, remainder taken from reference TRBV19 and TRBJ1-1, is DGGITQSPKYLFRKEGQNVTLSCEQNLNHDAMYWYRQDPGQGLRLIYYSQIVNDFQKGDIAEGYSVSREKKESFPLTVTSAQKNPTAFYLCATRGQNTEAFFGQGTRLTVV.